This record covers a single T cell receptor beta chain. Its target is not known. This record belongs to a study of CD8 T cells in ankylosing spondylitis. Findings and caveats of the study: Ankylosing spondylitis blood appeared to carry a characteristic TCR beta motif of several highly homologous variants. Disease-linked clones proved CD8+ and comparatively uncommon in peripheral blood. Reportedly, matched ankylosing spondylitis synovial fluid was significantly enriched for disease-linked clones.

5'-RACE, quantitative and with molecular barcodes, yielded the TCR beta libraries. TCRdb re-called the 5' RACE reads through MiXCR, storing one row per CDR3 protein. The data show roughly 36,000 distinct CDR3 sequences, with 13% to 15% seen just once and 36% held by the top ten. This clonotype was sampled from a male donor with ankylosing spondylitis or in good health (not recorded which). Sequencing was carried out using blood.

The DNA for the CDR3 is TGTGCCAGCAGCTTAGCTAGCGGGTTTTACAATGAGCAGTTCTTC. Translation gives CASSLASGFYNEQFF. V is TRBV7-2 and J is TRBJ2-1, with 7 nucleotides matching TRBD2. V lost 0 bases and J lost 4; bases outside the gene matches: 3. CDR3 length: 15 residues. CDR1 and CDR2 (germline): SGHTA, FQGNSA.